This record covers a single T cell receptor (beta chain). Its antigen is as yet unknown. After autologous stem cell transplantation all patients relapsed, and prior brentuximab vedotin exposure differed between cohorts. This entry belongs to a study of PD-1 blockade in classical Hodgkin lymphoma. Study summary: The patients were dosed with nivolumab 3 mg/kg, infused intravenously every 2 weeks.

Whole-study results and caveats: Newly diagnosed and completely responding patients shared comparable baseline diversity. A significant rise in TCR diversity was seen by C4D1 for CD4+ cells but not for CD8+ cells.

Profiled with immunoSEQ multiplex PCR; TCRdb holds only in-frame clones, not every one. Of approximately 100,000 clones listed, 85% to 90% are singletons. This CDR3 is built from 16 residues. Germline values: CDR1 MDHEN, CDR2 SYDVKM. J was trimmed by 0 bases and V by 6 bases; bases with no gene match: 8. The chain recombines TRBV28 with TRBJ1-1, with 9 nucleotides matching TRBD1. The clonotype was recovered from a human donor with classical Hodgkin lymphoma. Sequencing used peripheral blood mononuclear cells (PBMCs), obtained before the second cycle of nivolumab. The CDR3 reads CASRPTGGEMNTEAFF. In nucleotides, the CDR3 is TGTGCCAGCAGGCCGACAGGGGGTGAGATGAACACTGAAGCTTTCTTT. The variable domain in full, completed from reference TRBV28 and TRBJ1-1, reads DVKVTQSSRYLVKRTGEKVFLECVQDMDHENMFWYRQDPGLGLRLIYFSYDVKMKEKGDIPEGYSVSREKKERFSLILESASTNQTSMYLCASRPTGGEMNTEAFFGQGTRLTVV.